This TCR beta chain was obtained from a study of blood T cell repertoires in COVID-19. The repertoire was sequenced with immunoSEQ multiplex PCR; TCRdb's copy has only in-frame clones and lacks some. The data hold approximately 150,000 clones, with around 80% observed a single time. V gave up 6 bases and J gave up 3 bases, with 14 bases separating them. This CDR3 has 14 amino acids. The germline gives CDR1 MNHEY, CDR2 SVGAGI. This TCR derives from a woman between 45 and 65 years old with acute or convalescent COVID-19. The chain has TRBV6-5 and TRBJ1-1, with D possibly matching TRBD1 (6 bases). Sequencing was performed on peripheral blood. The CDR3 coding sequence is TGTGCCAGCAGCGAGGGGGTTGAGTACACTGAAGCTTTCTTT. Protein product: CASSEGVEYTEAFF.